The clone carrying this T cell receptor beta chain has just a few counts. The entry originates in a study of CD8+ T cells in alopecia areata. The treatment was: oral pan-JAK inhibitor, 5-10 mg twice daily. The ends were cut back, 4 bases at V and 3 bases at J, with 13 bases in the middle. CDR3 length: 14 amino acids. CDR1 is SGHRS, CDR2 YFSETQ, per germline. Once RNA had been extracted, it was reverse transcribed into cDNA to act as the sequencing template. Repertoires were generated with immunoSEQ multiplex PCR, while TCRdb's copy carries only in-frame clones and drops some. This sample has over 150,000 clones, with over 45% found just once.

The chain uses TRBV5-1 and TRBJ1-1; a possible D gene is TRBD1 (6 bases). The clonotype originates from a human donor with alopecia areata. This specimen was CD4+ T cells sorted from blood, taken at week 24, from a patient treated with tofacitinib. The CDR3 region is CASSRQDSHTEAFF. The DNA of the CDR3 is TGCGCCAGCAGCCGCCAGGACAGCCACACTGAAGCTTTCTTT.